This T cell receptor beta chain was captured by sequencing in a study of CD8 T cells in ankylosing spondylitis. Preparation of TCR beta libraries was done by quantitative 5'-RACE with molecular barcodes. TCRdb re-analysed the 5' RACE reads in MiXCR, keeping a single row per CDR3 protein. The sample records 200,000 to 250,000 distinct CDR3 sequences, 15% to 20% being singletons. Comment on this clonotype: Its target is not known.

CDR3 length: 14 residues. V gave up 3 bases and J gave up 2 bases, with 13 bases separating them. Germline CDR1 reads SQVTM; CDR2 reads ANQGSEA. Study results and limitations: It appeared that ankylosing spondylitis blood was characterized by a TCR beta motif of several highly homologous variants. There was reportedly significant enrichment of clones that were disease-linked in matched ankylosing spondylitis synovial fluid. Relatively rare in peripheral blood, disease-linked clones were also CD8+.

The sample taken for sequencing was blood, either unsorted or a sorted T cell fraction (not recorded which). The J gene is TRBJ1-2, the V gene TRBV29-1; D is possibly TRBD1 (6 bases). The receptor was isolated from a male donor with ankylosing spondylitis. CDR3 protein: CSVDRTAVNYGYTF. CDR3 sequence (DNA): TGCAGCGTTGACAGGACAGCGGTAAACTATGGCTACACCTTC. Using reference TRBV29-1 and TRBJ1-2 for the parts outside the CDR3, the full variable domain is SAVISQKPSRDICQRGTSLTIQCQVDSQVTMMFWYRQQPGQSLTLIATANQGSEATYESGFVIDKFPISRPNLTFSTLTVSNMSPEDSSIYLCSVDRTAVNYGYTFGSGTRLTVV.